The 23 T cell receptor beta chains presented below share a single source sample, sequenced in a study of cytomegalovirus exposure and HLA in healthy donors. Sequencing was performed with immunoSEQ multiplex PCR; in TCRdb, only in-frame clones are kept and a portion is missing. This table has roughly 330,000 clones, approximately 90% appearing once. Material: PBMCs. The receptors derive from a woman aged 30 to 39 in good health and CMV-seropositive.

This clone was counted at least ten times. The genes are TRBV2 and TRBJ1-2; maybe TRBD1 (6 bases). The V gene's germline CDR1 is SNHLY and CDR2 FYNNEI. The CDR3 runs to 13 residues. V was clipped by 2 bases and J by 2 bases, with 6 bases between them. The CDR3 region is CASSEQGNYGYTF. Here the CDR3 DNA reads TGTGCCAGCAGTGAACAGGGGAACTATGGCTACACCTTC. The variable domain in full, completed from reference TRBV2 and TRBJ1-2, reads EPEVTQTPSHQVTQMGQEVILRCVPISNHLYFYWYRQILGQKVEFLVSFYNNEISEKSEIFDDQFSVERPDGSNFTLKIRSTKLEDSAMYFCASSEQGNYGYTFGSGTRLTVV.

The V gene is TRBV7-9, the J gene TRBJ2-3, with 8 bases matching TRBD1. The CDR3 is 14 residues long. V shed 1 base and J 6 bases; nucleotides not matched to a gene: 3. Per germline, CDR1 SEHNR and CDR2 FQNEAQ (reference sequence). This chain's CDR3 is CASSLDRGYDTQYF. DNA of the CDR3: TGTGCCAGCAGCTTAGACAGGGGGTATGATACGCAGTATTTT.

The V and J genes are TRBV11-2 and TRBJ2-7; D may be TRBD1 (6 bases). The CDR3 is 16 residues long. Germline CDR1 is SGHAT and CDR2 is FQNNGV. Trimming removed 0 bases at V and 2 bases at J, with 14 bases between. DNA of the CDR3: TGTGCCAGCAGCTTAGAGCATGGGGGCGGGCCCTACGAGCAGTACTTC. It yields the protein CASSLEHGGGPYEQYF. Full variable domain (missing parts from reference TRBV11-2 and TRBJ2-7): EAGVAQSPRYKIIEKRQSVAFWCNPISGHATLYWYQQILGQGPKLLIQFQNNGVVDDSQLPKDRFSAERLKGVDSTLKIQPAKLEDSAVYLCASSLEHGGGPYEQYFGPGTRLTVT.

In this sample, this clone turned up a few times. J is TRBJ1-5 and V is TRBV7-8, with D uncertain. Germline CDR1 and CDR2: SGHVS and FQNEAQ. The CDR3 totals 16 residues. V lost 1 base and J 5 bases, leaving 15 bases between the germline ends. CDR3 region: CASSLGGWGGDQPQHF. The CDR3 region has the DNA TGTGCCAGCAGCTTAGGAGGGTGGGGTGGTGATCAGCCCCAGCATTTT.

The CDR3, as DNA: TGCAGCGTTATGACAGGAGTACAAGAGACCCAGTACTTC. This encodes CSVMTGVQETQYF. J is TRBJ2-5 and V is TRBV29-1; maybe TRBD1 (6 bases). Trimming shortened V by 5 bases and J by 2 bases, and 12 bases separated the two germline ends. The CDR3 spans 13 residues. Per the germline V gene, CDR1 is SQVTM and CDR2 is ANQGSEA.

The chain recombines TRBV30 with TRBJ1-3; D uncertain. This CDR3 comprises 13 residues. With 2 bases removed from V and 0 bases from J, the gap between germline ends came to 5 bases. Germline CDR1 reads GTSNPN; CDR2 reads SVGIG (reference sequence). The CDR3 sequence is CAWSRYSGNTIYF. The CDR3 coding sequence is TGTGCCTGGAGTAGGTACTCTGGAAACACCATATATTTT.

CDR3 sequence: CASSLRSQAGELFF. In nucleotides, the CDR3 is TGTGCCAGCAGCTTACGATCCCAGGCCGGGGAGCTGTTTTTT. This chain links TRBV13 with TRBJ2-2; D is ambiguous. Germline CDR1 is PRHDT and CDR2 is FYEKMQ (reference sequence). CDR3 length: 14 amino acids. Trimming removed 2 bases from V and 6 bases from J, with 10 bases in between.

The rearrangement uses TRBV2 and TRBJ2-1; 10 nucleotides match TRBD2. J gave up 8 bases and V 10 bases, and 11 bases lay outside the gene matches. The length of the CDR3 is 14 residues. Per the germline V gene, CDR1 is SNHLY and CDR2 is FYNNEI. CDR3 amino acids: CATALAGVRDEQFF. The CDR3 region has the DNA TGTGCCACTGCGCTAGCGGGAGTTCGAGATGAGCAGTTCTTC.

The chain couples TRBV29-1 to TRBJ2-1, with unresolved D. Trimming removed 3 bases from V and 3 bases from J, with 12 bases in between. This CDR3 is 14 amino acids long. The germline CDR1 and CDR2 sequences are SQVTM and ANQGSEA. CDR3 amino acids: CSVEAALVYNEQFF. CDR3 in DNA: TGCAGCGTTGAGGCAGCCTTAGTCTACAATGAGCAGTTCTTC.

Only one count was recorded for this clone. The chain joins TRBV5-6 to TRBJ2-5; D is ambiguous. Germline V gene data show CDR1 as SGHDT and CDR2 as YYEEEE. V gave up 5 bases and J gave up 0 bases, with 8 bases separating them. The CDR3 runs to 13 residues. CDR3 residues: CASRLTNQETQYF. The CDR3 DNA sequence: TGTGCCAGCAGATTGACAAACCAAGAGACCCAGTACTTC.

The chain carries TRBV27 and TRBJ2-3; 9 nucleotides match TRBD2. Germline trimming cut 3 bases from V and 5 bases from J; bases unmatched to any gene: 9. Germline V gene sequence: CDR1 MNHEY, CDR2 SMNVEV (reference sequence). The CDR3 loop spans 16 amino acids. Here the CDR3 reads CASSFLASGIGDTQYF. In DNA form, the CDR3 reads TGTGCCAGCAGTTTTCTTGCTAGCGGGATCGGAGATACGCAGTATTTT.

This chain links TRBV7-8 with TRBJ1-1; D unresolved. This CDR3 is 14 amino acids long. The germline V and J ends were trimmed by 1 base and 4 bases, with 10 bases remaining between them. From germline, CDR1 is SGHVS and CDR2 FQNEAQ. CDR3 protein: CASSLGPFGTEAFF. The CDR3, as DNA: TGTGCCAGCAGCTTAGGGCCGTTTGGCACTGAAGCTTTCTTT.

The chain couples TRBV6-4 to TRBJ1-2; tentative D call: TRBD1 (5 bases). Trimming shortened V by 5 bases and J by 10 bases, and 17 bases separated the two germline ends. CDR1 and CDR2 (germline): MRHNA, SNTAGT. The CDR3 totals 13 residues. The DNA of the CDR3 is TGTGCCAGCAGTCTTGAAACGGGGACCCACTACACCTTC. Protein: CASSLETGTHYTF.

The rearrangement uses TRBV5-4 and TRBJ1-1, with TRBD1 as a possible D gene (5 bases). The CDR3 loop spans 14 amino acids. In germline, CDR1 is SGHNT, CDR2 YYREEE (reference sequence). Trimming shortened V by 3 bases and J by 6 bases, and 15 bases separated the two germline ends. The CDR3 loop is CASSSRGPSSEAFF. The DNA of the CDR3 is TGTGCCAGCAGCTCCCGGGGCCCGTCGTCTGAAGCTTTCTTT.

This sequence joins TRBV19 and TRBJ2-5; D is uncertain. The CDR3 has 15 residues. The germline V gene encodes CDR1 LNHDA and CDR2 SQIVND (reference sequence). V lost 8 bases and J 4 bases, leaving 20 bases between the germline ends. CDR3 in amino acids: CASSSPSPGVETQYF. The CDR3 nucleotides read TGTGCCAGTTCCTCCCCCTCTCCTGGCGTAGAGACCCAGTACTTC.

The chain has TRBV27 and TRBJ2-1; 7 nucleotides match TRBD2. Trimming removed 4 bases from V and 5 bases from J; junction bases left unmatched: 11. The CDR3 has 16 residues. Germline CDR1 reads MNHEY; CDR2 reads SMNVEV (reference sequence). CDR3 in amino acids: CASSSYWRESHNEQFF. Here the CDR3 DNA reads TGTGCCAGCAGTTCCTACTGGCGGGAGAGCCACAATGAGCAGTTCTTC.

The J gene is TRBJ2-7, the V gene TRBV25-1; D ambiguous. Germline V CDR1 and CDR2: MGHDK, SYGVNS. V dropped 4 bases and J dropped 3 bases, with 10 bases sitting between them. CDR3 length equals 13 residues. CDR3 amino acids: CASSAVFNYEQYF. Here the CDR3 DNA reads TGTGCCAGCAGTGCGGTTTTCAACTACGAGCAGTACTTC.

V gene TRBV5-6 combines with J gene TRBJ1-1, with TRBD1 matching over 10 bases. The junction had 2 bases not matched to a gene; V was cut back by 5 bases and J by 1 base. Per germline, CDR1 SGHDT and CDR2 YYEEEE. The CDR3 has 14 amino acids. This CDR3 reads CASSGQGGNTEAFF. In DNA form, the CDR3 reads TGTGCCAGCAGTGGACAGGGGGGGAACACTGAAGCTTTCTTT.

CDR3 sequence: CASSHSRAGAPYEQYF. Written as DNA, the CDR3 is TGTGCCAGCAGCCATTCCAGGGCTGGGGCCCCCTACGAGCAGTACTTC. The J gene is TRBJ2-7, the V gene TRBV4-2; D may be TRBD1 (5 bases). CDR3 size: 16 residues. From germline, CDR1 is LGHNA and CDR2 YNFKEQ. V was trimmed by 3 bases and J by 2 bases, leaving 17 bases between them.

This clone was found once. The rearrangement uses TRBV5-4 and TRBJ1-1; TRBD1 might be the D (6 bases). Germline V gene lookup returns CDR1 SGHNT and CDR2 YYREEE (reference sequence). Trimming took 3 bases from V and 11 from J, leaving 20 bases between them. This CDR3 is 14 amino acids long. The CDR3 region is CASSWGTKVSEAFF. The CDR3 coding sequence is TGTGCCAGCAGCTGGGGGACAAAAGTGAGCGAGGCTTTCTTT.

The V and J genes are TRBV5-4 and TRBJ2-5, with TRBD2 identical over 11 bases. With V trimmed by 1 base and J by 5 bases, 4 bases remained unmatched. The CDR3 length is 15 residues. Germline loops: CDR1 SGHNT, CDR2 YYREEE (reference sequence). CDR3 loop: CASSLTSGRPETQYF. The CDR3 DNA reads TGTGCCAGCAGCTTGACTAGCGGGAGACCGGAGACCCAGTACTTC.

The chain employs TRBV6-5 and TRBJ2-7, with TRBD1 as a possible D gene (5 bases). The germline CDR1 and CDR2 sequences are MNHEY and SVGAGI. This CDR3 comprises 14 residues. V lost 2 bases, J lost 1 base, and 9 bases lay in between. DNA for the CDR3: TGTGCCAGCAGTTACGGGGCGGAGTCCTACGAGCAGTACTTC. It codes for CASSYGAESYEQYF.

V usage is TRBV2 and J usage is TRBJ2-7, with 7 bases that match TRBD2. Trimming at V came to 9 bases and at J to 8 bases, leaving 10 bases not matched to a gene. The germline gives CDR1 SNHLY, CDR2 FYNNEI. The CDR3 loop spans 12 amino acids. CDR3 bases: TGTGCCAGTTATTCGGGAGGAGGCAAGCAGTACTTC. This codes for CASYSGGGKQYF.